The present entry profiles one TCR beta chain with its context. Its antigen remains unidentified. Base-call qualities are not available, and no considerably larger clone is one nucleotide away. The immunoSEQ Assay was used to sequence TCRbeta CDR3 regions. After extraction, genomic DNA underwent amplification by bias-controlled multiplex PCR, followed by high-throughput sequencing. From the authors' description of their analysis: To quantify the absolute abundance of every unique TCRbeta CDR3 region, sequences were collapsed and filtered. Usable DNA was measured by amplifying reference genes present in all nucleated cells, and TCRbeta template counts were normalized to that usable DNA to estimate T cell fraction. Repertoire TCRs were annotated as SARS-CoV-2-specific by exact matching of V gene, CDR3 amino acid sequence and J gene to a known reactive TCR set. The reference SARS-CoV-2 TCR set was obtained from MIRA and was filtered for enrichment in COVID-19-positive ImmuneCODE repertoires, whereby public or cross-reactive TCRs were removed. Using the MIRA antigens, annotated TCRs were further analysed by specific ORF or by position within an ORF. Breadth was defined as annotated unique rearrangements over total unique productive rearrangements; depth was the summed frequency of those rearrangements. Two-sided Wilcoxon rank-sum tests were applied when comparing TCR breadth between groups. TCRdb provides this immuneACCESS table in a form limited to in-frame rearrangements. Some clones are lacking; in checked studies, under half of them reflect an unresolved V gene, and why the rest are absent is not known. That table is the source of V, J and clone size, and D and trimming were worked out from the DNA. The table for this sample lists tens of thousands of clones; more than 65% of them were counted only once. Together, the top ten hold 16% of the sample.

Interpreted using the paper, the time point label stands for: individuals recovered from natural SARS-CoV-2 infection. V loses 0 bases of germline sequence and J loses 4 bases, and the interval between the two ends is 12 bases. From cysteine to phenylalanine, the CDR3 is 15 amino acids long. Here the CDR3 DNA is all that survives: 45 bases in frame from base 1. CDR1 is given as SGHDN and CDR2 as FVKESK, both from the germline V gene. The data stem from a study of Ad26.COV2.S vaccination and SARS-CoV-2 variants (dated by TCRdb to the early 2020s). Notes on the research overall: The specificity and breadth of SARS-CoV-2-reactive T cell receptors after Ad26.COV2.S vaccination were assessed by TCRbeta repertoire sequencing. A total of approximately 32 samples were included in the TCR-sequenced set, comprising roughly 19 Ad26.COV2.S vaccine recipients, 5 placebo recipients and 8 SARS-CoV-2 convalescent individuals.

Broad study findings and their caveats: The authors noted that total T cell responses may have been underestimated by the TCR breadth and depth analyses. After vaccination, spike-specific CD8+ and CD4+ T cell responses were reported to show substantial breadth. Non-spike TCR breadth was comparable between vaccine and placebo recipients, consistent with the vaccine containing only spike. Spike-specific TCR breadth was higher in Ad26.COV2.S recipients than in placebo recipients (P = 0.0014).

The V and J segments used are TRBV14 and TRBJ1-2, with no D gene named confidently. The input for sequencing was peripheral blood, taken after recovery from COVID-19. This sequence originates from a human donor who had recovered from COVID-19. The CDR3 region has the sequence CASSQERGDFYGYTF. The nucleotide sequence reads TGTGCCAGCAGCCAAGAGCGCGGCGACTTCTATGGCTACACCTTC.